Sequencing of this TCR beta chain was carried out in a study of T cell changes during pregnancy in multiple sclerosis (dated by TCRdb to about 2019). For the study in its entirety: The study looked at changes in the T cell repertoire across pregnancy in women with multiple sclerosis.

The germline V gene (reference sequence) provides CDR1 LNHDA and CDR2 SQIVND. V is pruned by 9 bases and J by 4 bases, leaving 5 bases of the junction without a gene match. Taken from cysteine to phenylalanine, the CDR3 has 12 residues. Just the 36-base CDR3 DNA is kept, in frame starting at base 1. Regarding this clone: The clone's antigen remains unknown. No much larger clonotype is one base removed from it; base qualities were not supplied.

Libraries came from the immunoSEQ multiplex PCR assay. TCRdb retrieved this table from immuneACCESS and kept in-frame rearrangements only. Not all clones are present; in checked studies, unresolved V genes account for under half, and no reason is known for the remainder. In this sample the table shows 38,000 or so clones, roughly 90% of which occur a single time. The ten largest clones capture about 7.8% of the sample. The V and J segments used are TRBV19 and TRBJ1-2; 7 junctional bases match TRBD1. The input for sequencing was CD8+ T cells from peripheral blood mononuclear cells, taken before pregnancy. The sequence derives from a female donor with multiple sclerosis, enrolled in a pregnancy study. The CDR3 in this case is CASQTGIYGYTF. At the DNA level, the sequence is TGTGCCAGCCAGACAGGGATCTATGGCTACACCTTC.